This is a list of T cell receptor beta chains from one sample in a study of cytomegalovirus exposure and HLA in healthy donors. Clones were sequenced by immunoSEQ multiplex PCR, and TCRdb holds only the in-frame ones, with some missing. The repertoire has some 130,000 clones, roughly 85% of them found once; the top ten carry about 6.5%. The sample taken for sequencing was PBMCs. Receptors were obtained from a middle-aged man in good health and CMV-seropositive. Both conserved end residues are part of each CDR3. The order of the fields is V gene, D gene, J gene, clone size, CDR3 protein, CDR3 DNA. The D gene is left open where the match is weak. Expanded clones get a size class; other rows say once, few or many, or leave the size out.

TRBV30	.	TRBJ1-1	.	CAWRFSDRNTEAFF	TGTGCCTGGAGATTTTCGGACAGGAACACTGAAGCTTTCTTT
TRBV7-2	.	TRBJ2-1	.	CASSLGGSSSYNEQFF	TGTGCCAGCAGCTTAGGCGGAAGTAGCTCCTACAATGAGCAGTTCTTC
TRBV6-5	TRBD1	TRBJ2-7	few	CASSKDRGPYEQYF	TGTGCCAGCAGCAAGGACAGGGGCCCCTACGAGCAGTACTTC
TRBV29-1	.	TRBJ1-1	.	CSVEARGWNTEAFF	TGCAGCGTTGAAGCCCGGGGGTGGAACACTGAAGCTTTCTTT
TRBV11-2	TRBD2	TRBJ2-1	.	CASSLAHGLAGFYNEQFF	TGTGCCAGCAGCTTAGCCCATGGTCTAGCGGGTTTCTACAATGAGCAGTTCTTC
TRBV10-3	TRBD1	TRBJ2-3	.	CAISGQGTSTDTQYF	TGTGCCATCAGTGGACAGGGTACTAGCACAGATACGCAGTATTTT
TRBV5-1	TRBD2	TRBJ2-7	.	CASGTSGALGEQYF	TGCGCCAGCGGAACTAGCGGGGCCCTAGGCGAGCAGTACTTC
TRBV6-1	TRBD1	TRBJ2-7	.	CASRRDSNSYEQYF	TGTGCCAGCAGGAGGGACAGCAACTCCTACGAGCAGTACTTC
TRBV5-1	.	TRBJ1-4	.	CASSRSRSTNEKLFF	TGCGCCAGCAGCAGATCCAGGTCAACTAATGAAAAACTGTTTTTT
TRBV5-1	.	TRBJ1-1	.	CASSQFRDGGLNTEAFF	TGCGCCAGCAGCCAATTCCGGGACGGGGGACTGAACACTGAAGCTTTCTTT
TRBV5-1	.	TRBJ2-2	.	CASSRDFHTGELFF	TGCGCCAGCAGCCGGGACTTTCACACCGGGGAGCTGTTTTTT
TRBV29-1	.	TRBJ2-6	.	CSVEGGNGANVLTF	TGCAGCGTTGAAGGAGGGAACGGGGCCAACGTCCTGACTTTC
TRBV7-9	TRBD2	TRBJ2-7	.	CSSSLLAGSGGEQYF	TGTTCCAGCAGCTTGCTAGCGGGATCCGGCGGTGAGCAGTACTTC
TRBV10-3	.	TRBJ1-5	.	CAIRGDSNQPQHF	TGTGCCATCAGAGGAGATAGCAATCAGCCCCAGCATTTT
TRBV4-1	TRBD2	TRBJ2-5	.	CASSQTSGRQETQYF	TGCGCCAGCAGCCAAACTAGCGGGAGGCAAGAGACCCAGTACTTC
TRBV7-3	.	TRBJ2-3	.	CASSLLPLNTDTQYF	TGTGCCAGCAGCCTCCTACCCTTAAACACAGATACGCAGTATTTT